The rows below give T cell receptor beta chains drawn from one sample of a study of T-cell memory formation after mild COVID-19. One entry per CDR3 protein results from TCRdb running MiXCR on the 5' RACE reads. The sample has about 360,000 distinct CDR3 sequences, over 13% seen once. The sample was PBMCs or a T cell subset sorted from them (not recorded which). The origin of the receptors is a man between 18 and 29 years old who had mild COVID-19 (a few samples of this study predate the infection). Cell type and time point are not known. Each CDR3 is given with its conserved first and last residue. A D gene is named only where the DNA matches it firmly. Only part of the rows carry a size: once, few, many, or a class if the clone is expanded.

clone_size	v_call	j_call	cdr3_length	d_call	cdr3_aa	cdr3_nt
few	TRBV12-3/TRBV12-4	TRBJ1-4	14	.	CASSPQVPREKLFF	TGTGCCAGCAGTCCCCAGGTCCCGAGAGAAAAACTGTTTTTT
.	TRBV5-1	TRBJ2-1	16	TRBD2	CASSWGAAGRNNEQFF	TGCGCCAGCAGTTGGGGAGCAGCGGGGCGAAACAATGAGCAGTTCTTC
.	TRBV4-2	TRBJ1-2	16	.	CASSPPRGGGIYGYTF	TGTGCCAGCAGCCCACCCCGCGGGGGAGGAATCTATGGCTACACCTTC
few	TRBV28	TRBJ1-1	15	TRBD1	CASSLNRGRRAEAFF	TGTGCCAGCAGTTTGAACAGGGGCAGGAGGGCTGAAGCTTTCTTT
few	TRBV19	TRBJ2-1	11	TRBD2	CASGWGGEQFF	TGTGCCAGTGGGTGGGGGGGTGAGCAGTTCTTC
.	TRBV5-1	TRBJ2-7	14	.	CASSGPMAGIEQYF	TGCGCCAGCAGTGGGCCCATGGCAGGCATCGAGCAGTACTTC
.	TRBV6-2/TRBV6-3	TRBJ2-7	13	.	CASTRGDLYEQYF	TGTGCCAGCACGCGGGGCGACCTCTACGAGCAGTACTTC
many	TRBV18	TRBJ1-6	15	TRBD1	CASSPTGQINSPLHF	TGTGCCAGCTCACCAACGGGACAGATTAATTCACCCCTCCACTTT
.	TRBV4-3	TRBJ2-7	15	.	CASSQEHRGGYEQYF	TGCGCCAGCAGCCAAGAGCACAGGGGAGGCTACGAGCAGTACTTC
few	TRBV4-1	TRBJ2-1	15	.	CASSHPPGGDDEQFF	TGCGCCAGCAGCCATCCACCCGGAGGGGACGATGAGCAGTTCTTC
many	TRBV7-3	TRBJ2-3	14	.	CASSTTPRVDTQYF	TGTGCCAGCAGTACCACCCCGAGGGTAGATACGCAGTATTTT
many	TRBV7-2	TRBJ2-2	19	TRBD2	CASTKKPGTSGGRTGELFF	TGTGCCAGCACAAAGAAACCCGGGACTAGCGGGGGTCGCACCGGGGAGCTGTTTTTT
.	TRBV6-5	TRBJ1-2	12	.	CATGAGAYGYTF	TGTGCCACCGGGGCCGGGGCGTATGGCTACACCTTC
few	TRBV7-3	TRBJ1-2	12	.	CASSAKDYGYTF	TGTGCCAGCAGCGCAAAGGACTATGGCTACACCTTC
.	TRBV7-2	TRBJ1-3	15	.	CASSRRLSSGNTIYF	TGTGCCAGCAGCCGTAGACTGTCCTCTGGAAACACCATATATTTT
few	TRBV20-1	TRBJ1-2	13	.	CSARDASSGGYTF	TGCAGTGCTAGAGATGCATCCTCCGGTGGCTACACCTTC
few	TRBV11-2	TRBJ2-5	18	TRBD2	CASSLLGLAGGPLETQYF	TGTGCCAGCAGCTTACTGGGACTAGCGGGGGGGCCGCTGGAGACCCAGTACTTC
many	TRBV24-1	TRBJ2-3	15	TRBD2	CATSYGTSGVDTQYF	TGTGCCACCAGTTATGGGACTAGCGGGGTGGATACGCAGTATTTT
few	TRBV29-1	TRBJ2-1	12	TRBD2	CSVATSGGLQFF	TGCAGCGTTGCCACTAGCGGGGGGTTACAGTTCTTC
.	TRBV7-2	TRBJ1-6	14	TRBD1	CASSEGQYNSPLHF	TGTGCCAGCAGCGAGGGACAGTATAATTCACCCCTCCACTTT
.	TRBV7-6	TRBJ2-3	13	TRBD2	CASGTSVFNTQYF	TGTGCCAGCGGGACTAGTGTGTTTAATACGCAGTATTTT
.	TRBV12-3/TRBV12-4	TRBJ2-2	12	TRBD1	CAIMTGKGELFF	TGTGCCATCATGACAGGGAAGGGGGAGCTGTTTTTT
few	TRBV7-9	TRBJ1-6	14	TRBD1	CASSPTGLNSPLHF	TGTGCCAGCAGCCCGACAGGGCTTAATTCACCCCTCCACTTT
few	TRBV28	TRBJ2-6	15	TRBD1	CASRLQGTGANVLTF	TGTGCCAGCAGACTACAGGGGACGGGGGCCAACGTCCTGACTTTC
few	TRBV6-5	TRBJ1-3	18	.	CASRRTGHSSLSGNTIYF	TGTGCCAGCAGACGGACGGGACACTCGAGCCTCTCTGGAAACACCATATATTTT
few	TRBV7-2	TRBJ1-6	18	TRBD1	CASSSRQGGVSYNSPLHF	TGTGCCAGCAGCTCCAGACAGGGTGGCGTCTCCTATAATTCACCCCTCCACTTT
.	TRBV6-5	TRBJ2-5	13	.	CASAQAAQETQYF	TGTGCCTCGGCCCAGGCGGCGCAAGAGACCCAGTACTTC
.	TRBV9	TRBJ1-4	13	.	CASARAPDEKLFF	TGTGCCAGCGCCCGGGCCCCCGATGAAAAACTGTTTTTT
.	TRBV20-1	TRBJ1-2	14	.	CSARDDKFDMGYTF	TGCAGTGCTAGAGATGATAAGTTCGATATGGGCTACACCTTC
few	TRBV19	TRBJ2-5	15	.	CASSIEALERKTQYF	TGTGCCAGTAGTATTGAGGCTCTCGAAAGGAAGACCCAGTACTTC
few	TRBV12-3/TRBV12-4	TRBJ2-2	15	TRBD1	CASRGQGAIAGELFF	TGTGCCAGCAGGGGACAGGGGGCAATCGCCGGGGAGCTGTTTTTT
.	TRBV27	TRBJ2-3	17	TRBD2	CASSLFSAGGDTDTQYF	TGTGCCAGCAGTCTATTTTCGGCGGGGGGTGACACAGATACGCAGTATTTT
.	TRBV5-1	TRBJ2-3	14	.	CACTPGQDTDTQYF	TGCGCCTGCACTCCGGGACAAGACACAGATACGCAGTATTTT
few	TRBV30	TRBJ1-2	14	.	CACQGSALSYGYTF	TGTGCCTGCCAAGGGTCGGCTCTGAGCTATGGCTACACCTTC
few	TRBV7-9	TRBJ2-3	16	TRBD1	CASSFSRQGFTDTQYF	TGTGCCAGCAGCTTCTCGCGACAGGGCTTCACAGATACGCAGTATTTT
few	TRBV19	TRBJ2-2	13	.	CASSGGNTGELFF	TGTGCCAGTAGCGGGGGAAACACCGGGGAGCTGTTTTTT
.	TRBV29-1	TRBJ2-3	14	.	CSVVRGNFLDTQYF	TGCAGCGTTGTAAGGGGGAATTTTTTAGATACGCAGTATTTT
few	TRBV18	TRBJ2-7	15	.	CASSPPSGRGSEQYF	TGTGCCAGCTCACCACCCTCTGGGCGAGGTTCCGAGCAGTACTTC
few	TRBV5-6	TRBJ2-3	15	TRBD2	CASSSQTSGGDTQYF	TGTGCCAGCAGCTCCCAGACTAGCGGGGGGGATACGCAGTATTTT
.	TRBV29-1	TRBJ1-2	13	TRBD1	CSVEPGQGSSYTF	TGCAGCGTTGAGCCGGGACAGGGTTCAAGCTACACCTTC
few	TRBV11-2	TRBJ1-1	11	.	CASSWGPWAFF	TGTGCCAGCAGCTGGGGACCGTGGGCTTTCTTT